This T cell receptor beta chain derives from a study of vaccination effects on CD4 cells after COVID-19 (dated by TCRdb to between 2021 and 2022). About the study as a whole: Each participant received two doses of an mRNA SARS-CoV-2 vaccine, either BNT162b2 or mRNA-1273. The study compared SARS-CoV-2 spike-specific CD4+ TCR repertoires before and after mRNA vaccination in COVID-19 convalescent patients and infection-naive vaccine recipients. Altogether, some 11 COVID-19 convalescent patients and a handful of SARS-CoV-2-naive healthy vaccine recipients made up the full study. The Oncomine TCR Beta short-read assay on an Illumina iSeq 100 was used to sequence cultures from other donors in the study.

In the ViraFEST assay, PBMC were stimulated with viral peptide pools, and antigen-specific CD4+ T cell clonotypes were then identified by expansion using TCR sequencing. After around eleven days of culture, CD4+ T cells were isolated with the EasySep CD4+ T cell isolation kit. The absence of prior SARS-CoV-2 infection in healthy vaccine recipients was confirmed by negative nucleocapsid antibodies before and after vaccination. A few million PBMC per well were cultured with roughly 10 ug/ml peptides in IMDM containing 5% human AB serum, around 10 IU/ml IL-2 and gentamicin. On days 3 and 7, half of the culture medium was replaced with fresh IL-2-containing medium. Unless otherwise noted, each peptide stimulation condition was cultured in triplicate wells. Using Ficoll-Paque Plus gradient centrifugation, PBMC were separated from whole blood and then either used fresh or cryopreserved at -140C. The overlapping peptide pools covered the spike proteins of SARS-CoV-2 and of the common cold coronaviruses HCoV-NL63, HCoV-OC43 and HCoV-229E. The QIAamp micro DNA kit was used to extract genomic DNA from the cultured CD4+ T cells.

The germline V gene supplies CDR1 SNHLY and CDR2 FYNNEI. Including the terminal cysteine and phenylalanine, the CDR3 comprises 13 residues. Just CDR3 DNA is preserved here, 39 bases in frame from base 1. Relative to germline, V is 9 bases shorter and J is 0 bases shorter, with 11 bases between their ends. Study-wide conclusions, independent of this receptor: Both infection-induced and vaccine-induced clones contracted markedly at late post-vaccination timepoints, which is consistent with waning T cell responses. Among healthy vaccine recipients, nearly all vaccine-induced clones were SARS-CoV-2 mono-reactive, and just 1 of 255 was cross-reactive with common cold coronaviruses. Limitations of the study were the small number of convalescent patients and the absence of early post-infection timepoints.

This clone was observed a handful of times. No antigen is known for it. No base quality information exists; no much larger clone differs at one position. The library was prepared using the immunoSEQ multiplex PCR assay. DNA from the cultured and isolated CD4+ T cells underwent TCR beta CDR3 sequencing. Per the authors' processing: Non-productive TCR sequences were discarded, and reads were trimmed to the CDR3 region, with only CDR3s of 7 or more amino acids retained. Antigen-specific clonotypes were identified with the MANAFEST web app by comparing expansion in peptide wells against reference cultures. To count as positive, a clone had to show expansion at FDR<0.05 compared with the reference and with all other wells, an odds ratio above 5, and a frequency above 0.1% in two replicate wells. A clonotype was called cross-reactive if it was significantly expanded both in SARS-CoV-2 spike wells and in at least one common cold coronavirus spike condition. CDR3 similarity was assessed by Levenshtein distance using the stringdist R package, and unrooted trees were constructed with ape in R 3.6.1. TCRdb re-hosts the immuneACCESS table, in-frame sequences only. Its copies lack some clones; in the studies checked, an unresolved V gene accounts for under half of them, and the cause for the rest is not known. V, J and clone size are those of that table, while D and trimming were read from the DNA. The sample table records 70,000 or so clones; 65% to 80% of these occur just once. Together, the top ten hold roughly 2.9% of the sample.

The sequencing used CD4+ T cells from PBMCs cultured with HCoV-NL63 spike peptides, collected before COVID-19 vaccination. The cell subset or site label, read with the paper, signifies: HCoV-NL63 spike overlapping peptide pool stimulation. Recombination linked TRBV2 to TRBJ1-1, and TRBD1 may be the D gene, going by 5 matching bases. The TCR was taken from a human donor who received a COVID-19 vaccine. The sequenced DNA is TGTGCCAGGGCGAGGGACCTGAACACTGAAGCTTTCTTT. It codes for CARARDLNTEAFF.